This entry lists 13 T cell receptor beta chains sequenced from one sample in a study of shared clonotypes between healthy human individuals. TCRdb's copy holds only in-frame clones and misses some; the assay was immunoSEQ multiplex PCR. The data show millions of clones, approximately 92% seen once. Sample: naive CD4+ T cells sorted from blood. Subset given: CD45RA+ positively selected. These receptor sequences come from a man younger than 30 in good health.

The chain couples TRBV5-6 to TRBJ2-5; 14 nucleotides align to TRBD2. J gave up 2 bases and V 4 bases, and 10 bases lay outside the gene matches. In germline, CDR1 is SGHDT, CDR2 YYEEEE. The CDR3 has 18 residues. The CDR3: CASSPRLAGGPRQETQYF. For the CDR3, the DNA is TGTGCCAGCAGCCCGAGACTAGCGGGAGGGCCGAGGCAAGAGACCCAGTACTTC.

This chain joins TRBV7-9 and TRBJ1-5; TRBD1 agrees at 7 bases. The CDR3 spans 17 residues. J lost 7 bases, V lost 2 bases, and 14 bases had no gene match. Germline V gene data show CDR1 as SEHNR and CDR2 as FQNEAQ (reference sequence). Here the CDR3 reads CASSLTAGGRIYQPQHF. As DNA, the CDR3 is TGTGCCAGCAGCTTAACGGCAGGGGGTAGAATATACCAGCCCCAGCATTTT.

DNA for the CDR3: TGCGCCAGCAGTGAGTCCCGGACTAGCGGGAGTGGTCAAGAGACCCAGTACTTC. It yields the protein CASSESRTSGSGQETQYF. The chain has TRBV10-2 and TRBJ2-5, with 13 bases lining up with TRBD2. Germline CDR1 WSHSY, CDR2 SAAADI. CDR3 length: 18 amino acids. V lost 0 bases to trimming and J lost 2 bases; unmatched junction nucleotides: 6.

The CDR3: CASSFLPTGVDSPLHF. The CDR3 bases are TGTGCCAGCAGTTTTCTCCCGACAGGAGTGGATTCACCCCTCCACTTT. The rearrangement joins TRBV27 to TRBJ1-6, with D possibly TRBD1 on 6 matching bases. The V end was cut by 3 bases, the J end by 8 bases, with 17 bases between. The CDR3 is 16 amino acids. Germline loops: CDR1 MNHEY, CDR2 SMNVEV (reference sequence).

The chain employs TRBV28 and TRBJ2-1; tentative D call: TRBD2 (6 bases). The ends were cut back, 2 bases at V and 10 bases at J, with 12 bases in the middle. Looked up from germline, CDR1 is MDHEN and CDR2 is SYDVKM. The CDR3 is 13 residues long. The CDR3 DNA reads TGTGCCAGCAGTTTAGGGACTCCCATGGAGCAGTTCTTC. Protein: CASSLGTPMEQFF.

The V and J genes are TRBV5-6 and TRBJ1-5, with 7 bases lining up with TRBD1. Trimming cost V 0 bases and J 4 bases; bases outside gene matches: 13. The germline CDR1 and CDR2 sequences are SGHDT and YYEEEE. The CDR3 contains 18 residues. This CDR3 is CASSLARGDEIRNQPQHF. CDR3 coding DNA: TGTGCCAGCAGCTTGGCCAGGGGGGACGAGATAAGGAATCAGCCCCAGCATTTT.

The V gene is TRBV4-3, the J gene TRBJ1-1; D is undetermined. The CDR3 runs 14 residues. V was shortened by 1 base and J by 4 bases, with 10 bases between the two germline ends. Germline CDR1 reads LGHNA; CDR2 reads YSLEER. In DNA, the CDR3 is TGCGCCAGCAGCCAAGCCACGAGTGGCACTGAAGCTTTCTTT. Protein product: CASSQATSGTEAFF.

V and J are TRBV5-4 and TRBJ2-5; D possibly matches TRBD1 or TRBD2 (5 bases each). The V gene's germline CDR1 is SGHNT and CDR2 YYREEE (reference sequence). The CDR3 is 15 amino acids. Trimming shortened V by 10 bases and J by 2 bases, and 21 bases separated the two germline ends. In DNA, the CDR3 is TGTGCCGGAACCCGAGGGGTTCAAGGGCAAGAGACCCAGTACTTC. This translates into CAGTRGVQGQETQYF.

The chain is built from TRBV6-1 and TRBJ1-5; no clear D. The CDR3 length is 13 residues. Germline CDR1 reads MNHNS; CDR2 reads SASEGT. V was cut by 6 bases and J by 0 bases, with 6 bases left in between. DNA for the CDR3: TGTGCCAGCAGACAAACTAGCAATCAGCCCCAGCATTTT. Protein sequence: CASRQTSNQPQHF.

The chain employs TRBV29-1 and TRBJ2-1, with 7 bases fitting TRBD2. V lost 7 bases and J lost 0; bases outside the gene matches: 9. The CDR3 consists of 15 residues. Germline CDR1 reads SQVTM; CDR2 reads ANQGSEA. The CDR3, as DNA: TGCAGCGCCCAAGGGAGGGAAAGCTCCTACAATGAGCAGTTCTTC. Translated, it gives CSAQGRESSYNEQFF.

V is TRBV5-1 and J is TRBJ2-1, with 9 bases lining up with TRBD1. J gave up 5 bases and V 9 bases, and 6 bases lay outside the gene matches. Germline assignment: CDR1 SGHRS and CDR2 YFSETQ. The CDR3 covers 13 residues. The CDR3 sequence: CATRDRADNEQFF. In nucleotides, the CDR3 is TGCGCCACCCGGGACAGGGCGGACAATGAGCAGTTCTTC.

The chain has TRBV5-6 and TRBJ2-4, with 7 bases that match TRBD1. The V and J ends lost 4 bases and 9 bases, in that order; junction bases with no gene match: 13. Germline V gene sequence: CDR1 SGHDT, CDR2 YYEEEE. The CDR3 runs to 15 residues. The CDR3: CASSLETGNSAIQYF. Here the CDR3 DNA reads TGTGCCAGCAGCCTAGAGACAGGGAACTCGGCCATTCAGTACTTC.

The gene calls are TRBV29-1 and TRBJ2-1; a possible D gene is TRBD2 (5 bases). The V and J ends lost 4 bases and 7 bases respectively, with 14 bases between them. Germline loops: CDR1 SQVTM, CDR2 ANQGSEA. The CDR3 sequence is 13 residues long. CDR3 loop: CSVGVSGVNEQFF. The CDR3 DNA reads TGCAGCGTTGGGGTCTCCGGGGTGAATGAGCAGTTCTTC.